This T cell receptor (beta chain) was sequenced in a study of blood T cell repertoires in COVID-19. Across the study: PBMCs, B-cell-depleted T cells, or T cells provided the cDNA or gDNA that made up the material.

Source study methods: How many nucleated cells were present was estimated from reference gene primer amplification. The repertoire was sequenced with immunoSEQ multiplex PCR; TCRdb's copy has only in-frame clones and lacks some. V and J calls and clone size are those listed in that table; D and trimming were worked out from the DNA. The table lists 300,000 to 400,000 clones, over 70% of them singletons, with 3% in the top ten. The CDR3 extends over 14 amino acids. Trimming removed 4 bases at V and 2 bases at J, with 12 bases between. The germline V gene has CDR1 LNHDA and CDR2 SQIVND (reference sequence).

This chain joins TRBV19 and TRBJ2-7, with D possibly TRBD2 on 6 matching bases. The sequencing input was peripheral blood. This TCR was recovered from a man under 40 with active or convalescent COVID-19. The CDR3 coding sequence is TGTGCCAGTAGTACCTCCTCGGGAGCCTACGAGCAGTACTTC. Its protein product is CASSTSSGAYEQYF.